The rows below give T cell receptor beta chains drawn from one sample of a study of blood T cell repertoires in COVID-19. Method: immunoSEQ multiplex PCR; TCRdb's copy keeps in-frame clones and lacks some. The sample contains about 210,000 clones, about 88% of which appear only once. The sample was peripheral blood. The receptors were sampled from a man in his sixties or seventies with acute or convalescent COVID-19. CDR3s include the opening cysteine and the closing phenylalanine or tryptophan. The order of the fields is CDR3 length, D gene, V gene, clone size, J gene, CDR3 protein, CDR3 DNA. The D gene is left open where the match is weak. Clone size is not always given. Where it is, it says once, few, many or a class for expanded clones.

18,TRBD1,TRBV5-1,.,TRBJ2-7,CASSLGARDRGIWDEQYF,TGCGCCAGCAGCTTGGGGGCTCGGGACAGGGGTATTTGGGACGAGCAGTACTTC
12,.,TRBV29-1,.,TRBJ1-1,CSVLRDTPEAFF,TGCAGCGTTTTAAGAGACACCCCGGAAGCTTTCTTT
14,.,TRBV9,.,TRBJ1-2,CASSSGGTHYGYTF,TGTGCCAGCAGCTCCGGCGGAACCCACTATGGCTACACCTTC
14,TRBD1,TRBV27,.,TRBJ2-7,CASSSGQGTYEQYF,TGTGCCAGCAGCTCGGGACAGGGGACTTACGAGCAGTACTTC
18,TRBD2,TRBV5-1,.,TRBJ2-2,CASSLAAASGRKDGELFF,TGCGCCAGCAGCTTGGCCGCGGCTAGCGGGAGGAAGGACGGGGAGCTGTTTTTT
17,TRBD2,TRBV3-1/TRBV3-2,.,TRBJ2-5,CASSPTGTSGIGETQYF,TGTGCCAGCAGCCCCACCGGGACTAGCGGGATAGGAGAGACCCAGTACTTC
16,.,TRBV7-2,.,TRBJ1-2,CASSLAPGPSTYGYTF,TGTGCCAGCAGCTTAGCGCCAGGGCCCAGTACCTATGGCTACACCTTC
17,.,TRBV7-8,.,TRBJ2-2,CASSLAEGRTASGELFF,TGTGCCAGCAGCTTAGCGGAGGGTCGGACGGCATCCGGGGAGCTGTTTTTT
13,TRBD2,TRBV5-4,many,TRBJ2-7,CASSPGTRDEQYF,TGTGCCAGCAGCCCAGGGACTAGGGACGAGCAGTACTTC
13,.,TRBV6-6,.,TRBJ1-6,CASRGAINSPLHF,TGTGCCAGCAGAGGAGCAATCAATTCACCCCTCCACTTT
15,.,TRBV14,.,TRBJ1-2,CASSPSWRTLDGYTF,TGTGCCAGCAGCCCATCTTGGAGGACCTTGGATGGCTACACCTTC
14,TRBD1,TRBV10-3,.,TRBJ1-5,CAISEGQGNQPQHF,TGTGCCATCAGTGAAGGACAGGGGAATCAGCCCCAGCATTTT
15,.,TRBV6-5,.,TRBJ2-7,CASSSTETDTYEQYF,TGTGCCAGCAGTTCCACAGAGACAGATACCTACGAGCAGTACTTC
14,.,TRBV2,.,TRBJ2-3,CASTRSSFTDTQYF,TGTGCCAGCACCCGATCGAGTTTCACAGATACGCAGTATTTT
19,TRBD2,TRBV5-5,.,TRBJ2-1,CASSLVGTSGGMDNNEQFF,TGTGCCAGCAGCTTGGTCGGGACTAGCGGGGGGATGGATAACAATGAGCAGTTCTTC
13,.,TRBV27,.,TRBJ2-3,CASGTDSRDTQYF,TGTGCCAGCGGAACGGACTCTCGAGATACGCAGTATTTT
14,.,TRBV3-1/TRBV3-2,.,TRBJ2-2,CASSPRGVAGELFF,TGTGCCAGCAGCCCCCGGGGAGTGGCCGGGGAGCTGTTTTTT
14,.,TRBV28,.,TRBJ1-6,CASSFQQHNSPLHF,TGTGCCAGCAGTTTTCAACAGCATAATTCACCCCTCCACTTT
13,.,TRBV27,.,TRBJ1-4,CASSVATNEKLFF,TGTGCCAGCTCGGTTGCAACTAATGAAAAACTGTTTTTT
11,TRBD1,TRBV20-1,.,TRBJ1-2,CSGTGDGGYTF,TGCAGTGGAACAGGGGATGGTGGCTACACCTTC
15,TRBD1,TRBV5-1,.,TRBJ1-1,CASSPDRGRSTEAFF,TGCGCCAGCAGCCCAGACAGGGGGCGAAGCACTGAAGCTTTCTTT
12,TRBD2,TRBV12-3/TRBV12-4,.,TRBJ2-7,CASSGGSYEQYF,TGTGCCAGTAGCGGGGGATCCTACGAGCAGTACTTC
14,.,TRBV5-4,many,TRBJ1-6,CASSSQGYNSPLHF,TGTGCCAGCAGCTCCCAGGGGTATAATTCACCCCTCCACTTT
14,TRBD1,TRBV11-2,.,TRBJ1-6,CASSLRTGGSPLHF,TGTGCCAGCAGCTTAAGGACAGGCGGTTCACCCCTCCACTTT
21,TRBD2,TRBV12-5,.,TRBJ2-3,CASGLVRFWAGGRNSTDTQYF,TGTGCTAGTGGTTTGGTACGGTTTTGGGCGGGAGGGAGGAATAGCACAGATACGCAGTATTTT
17,.,TRBV10-3,.,TRBJ2-7,CAISESGRGLGSYEQYF,TGTGCCATCAGTGAGTCGGGAAGGGGCTTGGGATCCTACGAGCAGTACTTC
17,TRBD1,TRBV5-6,.,TRBJ2-5,CASSLFADRARSETQYF,TGTGCCAGCAGCTTGTTTGCGGACAGGGCCAGGAGTGAGACCCAGTACTTC
18,TRBD1,TRBV15,few,TRBJ2-7,CATSREYPGQASFYEQYF,TGTGCCACCAGCAGAGAATACCCGGGACAGGCCAGCTTCTACGAGCAGTACTTC
14,.,TRBV6-5,.,TRBJ1-4,CASRRTATNEKLFF,TGTGCCAGCAGAAGGACTGCAACTAATGAAAAACTGTTTTTT
17,.,TRBV4-2,few,TRBJ1-5,CASSQGNPGDGNQPQHF,TGTGCCAGCAGCCAAGGTAATCCCGGAGATGGCAATCAGCCCCAGCATTTT
12,.,TRBV28,.,TRBJ2-1,CASSLTGNEQFF,TGTGCCAGCAGTCTCACAGGGAATGAGCAGTTCTTC
18,TRBD1,TRBV19,.,TRBJ1-5,CASSIRDRGGSRNQPQHF,TGTGCCAGTAGTATCAGGGACAGGGGCGGGAGTCGCAATCAGCCCCAGCATTTT
15,TRBD1,TRBV2,.,TRBJ2-2,CASRGIDRDTGELFF,TGTGCCAGCAGGGGTATCGACAGGGACACCGGGGAGCTGTTTTTT
15,.,TRBV15,few,TRBJ1-4,CATSRGQVSNEKLFF,TGTGCCACCAGCAGAGGACAGGTATCTAATGAAAAACTGTTTTTT
16,.,TRBV5-1,.,TRBJ1-4,CASSLAPRDPGEKLFF,TGCGCCAGCAGCTTGGCCCCGAGGGATCCGGGGGAAAAACTGTTTTTT
14,.,TRBV18,.,TRBJ2-7,CASSPLRGSYEQYF,TGTGCCAGCTCACCACTAAGGGGGTCCTACGAGCAGTACTTC
14,TRBD1,TRBV6-2/TRBV6-3,.,TRBJ2-7,CASSSTGVRGEQYF,TGTGCCAGCAGTTCCACAGGGGTAAGGGGCGAGCAGTACTTC
12,.,TRBV2,.,TRBJ1-6,CASSEKRSPLHF,TGTGCCAGCAGTGAAAAGCGCTCACCCCTCCACTTT
15,.,TRBV7-3,.,TRBJ2-2,CASSPTLVNTGELFF,TGTGCCAGCAGCCCGACACTAGTGAACACCGGGGAGCTGTTTTTT
16,TRBD1,TRBV6-1,.,TRBJ2-7,CASSEILGQGAYEQYF,TGTGCCAGCAGTGAAATTCTGGGGCAGGGGGCCTACGAGCAGTACTTC
15,TRBD1,TRBV5-5,.,TRBJ1-5,CASSTRGQGNQPQHF,TGTGCCAGCAGCACAAGAGGACAGGGGAATCAGCCCCAGCATTTT
14,.,TRBV7-2,.,TRBJ1-1,CASGISIFNTEAFF,TGTGCCAGCGGTATTTCTATTTTTAACACTGAAGCTTTCTTT
14,.,TRBV19,.,TRBJ1-2,CASTWTAANYGYTF,TGTGCCAGTACGTGGACAGCAGCTAACTATGGCTACACCTTC
13,TRBD1,TRBV3-1/TRBV3-2,once,TRBJ1-2,CASSFDRGHGYTF,TGTGCCAGCAGCTTTGACAGGGGGCATGGCTACACCTTC
15,TRBD2,TRBV6-5,.,TRBJ2-7,CASTPGLARPYEQYF,TGTGCCAGCACCCCCGGACTAGCGCGCCCCTACGAGCAGTACTTC
14,TRBD1,TRBV7-2,.,TRBJ1-5,CASSLGQNNQPQHF,TGTGCCAGCAGCTTGGGACAGAACAATCAGCCCCAGCATTTT
15,.,TRBV6-5,.,TRBJ1-1,CASSYGGAMNTEAFF,TGTGCCAGCAGTTACGGTGGGGCGATGAACACTGAAGCTTTCTTT
12,.,TRBV10-3,.,TRBJ1-1,CAISFSGVEAFF,TGTGCCATCAGTTTCTCAGGGGTAGAAGCTTTCTTT
15,TRBD1,TRBV14,.,TRBJ1-2,CASSQDPRGRDGYTF,TGTGCCAGCAGCCAAGATCCCAGGGGGCGAGATGGCTACACCTTC
16,.,TRBV19,.,TRBJ1-1,CASSIDPGHLNTEAFF,TGTGCCAGTAGTATAGATCCGGGACACTTGAACACTGAAGCTTTCTTT
16,TRBD1,TRBV5-6,.,TRBJ1-2,CASSLESGTVNYGYTF,TGTGCCAGCAGCCTCGAATCGGGGACAGTCAACTATGGCTACACCTTC
15,TRBD1,TRBV10-3,.,TRBJ1-2,CAISGTGTGGSGYTF,TGTGCCATCAGTGGAACCGGGACAGGGGGCTCTGGCTACACCTTC
13,TRBD1,TRBV15,few,TRBJ1-2,CATSVGQAYGYTF,TGTGCCACCAGCGTCGGACAGGCTTATGGCTACACCTTC